This T cell receptor beta chain was sequenced in a study of cytomegalovirus exposure and HLA in healthy donors. Study outcomes and limitations: Earlier results showed most TCR beta V segments being productive about 90% or about 30% of the time.

Worth noting for this clone: Its antigen is undetermined.

Germline V gene sequence: CDR1 SEHNR, CDR2 FQNEAQ (reference sequence). V dropped 1 base and J dropped 7 bases, with 11 bases sitting between them. This CDR3 has 14 amino acids. Vbeta (60) and Jbeta (13) primers were used in the PCR. The method was immunoSEQ multiplex PCR; TCRdb's version includes in-frame clones alone and lacks a portion of them. The specimen's table records 85,000 to 90,000 clones. Input material: PBMCs. This sequence joins TRBV7-9 and TRBJ2-1; a weak D match, TRBD2 (6 bases). The TCR sequence derives from a man aged 50-60 years in good health and CMV-seropositive. CDR3 sequence reads: CASSLGPGVNEQFF. The DNA for the CDR3 is TGTGCCAGCAGCTTAGGTCCGGGGGTGAATGAGCAGTTCTTC.